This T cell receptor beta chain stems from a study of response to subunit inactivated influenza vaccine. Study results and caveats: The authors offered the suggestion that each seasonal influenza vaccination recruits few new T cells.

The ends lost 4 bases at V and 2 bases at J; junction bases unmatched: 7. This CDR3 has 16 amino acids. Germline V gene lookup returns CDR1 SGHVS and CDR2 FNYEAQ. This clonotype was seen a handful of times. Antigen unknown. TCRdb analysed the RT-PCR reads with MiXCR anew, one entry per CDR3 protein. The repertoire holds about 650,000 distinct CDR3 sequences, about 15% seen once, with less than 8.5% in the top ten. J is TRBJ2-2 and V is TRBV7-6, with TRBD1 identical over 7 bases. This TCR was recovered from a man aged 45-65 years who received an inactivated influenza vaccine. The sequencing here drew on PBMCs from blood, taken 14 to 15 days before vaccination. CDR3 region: CASSYRQGANTGELFF. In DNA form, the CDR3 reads TGTGCCAGCAGCTACCGACAGGGCGCAAACACCGGGGAGCTGTTTTTT. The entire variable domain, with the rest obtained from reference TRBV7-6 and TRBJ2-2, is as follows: GAGVSQSPRYKVTKRGQDVALRCDPISGHVSLYWYRQALGQGPEFLTYFNYEAQQDKSGLPNDRFSAERPEGSISTLTIQRTEQRDSAMYRCASSYRQGANTGELFFGEGSRLTVL.